This record concerns one TCR beta chain sequence. Its antigen remains undetermined. Base qualities are not provided; no much larger clone lies one nucleotide away. Samples from volunteer blood donors who had recovered from COVID-19 were contributed by a second Seattle source. Each collaborating institution followed its own protocols to collect whole blood in K2EDTA tubes. Collaborator samples were shipped for TCRbeta analysis as frozen whole blood, isolated PBMCs, or DNA extracted from either sample type. The immunoSEQ Assay, a bias-controlled multiplex PCR, was used to amplify TCRbeta CDR3 regions from genomic DNA. The source study handled its data this way. The number of nucleated cells in each sample was estimated by amplification of reference gene primers within the assay. To quantify the absolute abundance of each unique TCRbeta CDR3 rearrangement, sequence reads were collapsed and filtered. For each sample, productive Simpson clonality was calculated by taking the square root of Simpson's diversity index across productive rearrangements. The table was pulled from immuneACCESS by TCRdb, which kept in-frame rearrangements only. Such tables lose some clones; where checked, under half of the loss comes from unresolved V genes, and the rest has no known cause. Clone size and the V and J calls come from that table; the DNA yielded D and trimming. The sample yields about 200,000 clones; around 80% were counted once. Approximately 13% of the sample goes to the ten largest clones.

The data belong to a study of blood T cell repertoires in COVID-19 (TCRdb year 2020). Concerning the study at large: Collaborator samples came from the United States, Italy and Spain and covered acute and convalescent phases of COVID-19. The material from the prospective study consisted of cDNA or gDNA derived from T cells, B-cell-depleted T cells, or PBMCs. Subjects who had been exposed to COVID-19, were actively infected with it, or had recovered from it provided the deeply sampled blood TCRbeta repertoires that made up the dataset. The repertoires were made available in a free public database intended to serve as a resource for research on the immune response to SARS-CoV-2. Samples came from the ongoing ImmuneRACE study (first 160 participants) plus 1,254 subjects from 6 global collaborators. A de-identified subject ID, COVID-19 status, age in years and sex were almost always included in the sample metadata. Where HLA class I and class II types were available, the types were taken from metadata supplied by the sample provider, not from assay-based typing. Study-wide conclusions, independent of this receptor: The quantity of clinical and demographic metadata differed by source and by participant and was supplied without curation.

V loses 1 base, J loses 2 bases, and the germline ends lie 24 bases apart. From a lookup of the germline V gene (reference sequence), CDR1 and CDR2 are MNHEY and SMNVEV. Inclusive of the bounding cysteine and phenylalanine, the CDR3 is 19 residues long. Only CDR3 DNA is held: 57 bases, read in frame from base 1. This receptor was obtained from a man in his fifties or sixties who had recovered from COVID-19. The rearranged chain carries TRBV27 and TRBJ2-7, with TRBD2 as a weak D call on 6 bases. Source material: peripheral blood. The CDR3 in this case is CASSLYRPGYSGPTYEQYF. The base sequence is TGTGCCAGCAGTTTATACAGGCCGGGATATAGCGGTCCAACCTACGAGCAGTACTTC.